This TCR beta chain was obtained from a study of breast tumors, draining lymph nodes, adjacent tissues. Overall study findings and caveats: Findings are consistent with lymph node origin and intratumoral expansion of most tumor T cells. Tumor TCR diversity was below lymph nodes but above nontumor tissue.

As regards this clonotype: The target antigen is unknown. One base away lies a much larger clone, so this may be a sequencing read error.

The CDR3 is 13 amino acids. Germline V gene lookup returns CDR1 MNHEY and CDR2 SVGEGT. Samples came from axillary lymph nodes draining the breast cancer. One entry per CDR3 protein results from TCRdb running MiXCR on the multiplex PCR reads. The sample comprises some 150,000 distinct CDR3 sequences, around 24% of which are singletons, and roughly 2.6% rests with the top ten. The receptor was derived from a female donor with breast cancer. Some clones in this sample may be carry-over from other donors' samples. The chain has TRBV6-2 or TRBV6-3 and TRBJ2-7; D not certain. What was sequenced was axillary lymph node tissue. CDR3 region: CTSSYLGNYEQYF. CDR3 nucleotides: TGTACCAGCAGTTACCTGGGAAACTACGAGCAGTACTTC.